This T cell receptor (beta chain) stems from a study of cytomegalovirus exposure and HLA in healthy donors. Study-level points and caveats: Later analysis showed most CMV-associated TCR beta chains appearing HLA-restricted. A later analysis associated about 18,000 TCR beta sequences with HLA alleles at a 0.05 false discovery rate. Clonal expansion was found to be greater in HLA-associated TCR beta chains than in equally common others in a later analysis.

This clone came up a few times. Its target is not known. The PCR employed 60 Vbeta primers together with 13 Jbeta primers. Here immunoSEQ multiplex PCR was the method, and the copy in TCRdb shows in-frame clones only, minus some. The sample includes around 99,000 clones, approximately 73% seen only once; the top ten take around 7.7%. This TCR derives from a man aged 35-49 years in good health and CMV-seronegative. The specimen was PBMCs.

The CDR3 sequence: CASSQVWVGWEGSGGELFF. The CDR3 region has the DNA TGCGCCAGCAGCCAAGTGTGGGTGGGGTGGGAGGGGTCCGGCGGGGAGCTGTTTTTT. V is TRBV4-1 and J is TRBJ2-2; TRBD2 aligns across 7 bases. The CDR3 length is 19 residues. V shed 1 base and J 7 bases; nucleotides not matched to a gene: 18. The germline V gene encodes CDR1 MGHRA and CDR2 YSYEKL.